These 13 T cell receptor beta chains came from one sample sequenced in a study of OX40 agonist ivuxolimab in advanced cancers. Method: immunoSEQ multiplex PCR; TCRdb's copy keeps in-frame clones and lacks some. Of 70,000 or so clones in the sample, 80% to 95% are singletons; the top ten hold roughly 0.54%. The sample consisted of CD4+ or CD8+ T cells sorted from blood, taken in a trial of the OX40 agonist ivuxolimab. These receptors came from an adult with an advanced solid tumor such as melanoma, head and neck, liver or kidney cancer.

The rearrangement joins TRBV29-1 to TRBJ1-2; 10 bases agree with TRBD1. This CDR3 has 13 residues. The junction had 8 bases not matched to a gene; V was cut back by 7 bases and J by 6 bases. Per germline, CDR1 SQVTM and CDR2 ANQGSEA. CDR3 bases: TGCAGCGCCGAAGGCGGGACAGGGGATGGCTACACCTTC. This codes for CSAEGGTGDGYTF.

This chain links TRBV7-3 with TRBJ2-1; 7 bases fit TRBD1. Unmatched junction bases numbered 0, after V lost 2 bases and J lost 2 bases. Germline V gene lookup returns CDR1 SGHTA and CDR2 FQGTGA. The CDR3 runs 14 residues. The CDR3 spells CASSLGQAYNEQFF. CDR3 in DNA: TGTGCCAGCAGCTTAGGACAGGCCTACAATGAGCAGTTCTTC.

This chain connects TRBV30 to TRBJ1-2; D uncertain. The V end was cut by 2 bases, the J end by 8 bases, with 12 bases between. The CDR3 spans 12 residues. Looked up from germline, CDR1 is GTSNPN and CDR2 is SVGIG (reference sequence). In nucleotides, the CDR3 is TGTGCCTGGAGTCAGGTTATAGGGGGCTACACCTTC. This codes for CAWSQVIGGYTF.

The chain combines TRBV27 with TRBJ2-6; D remains ambiguous. The germline gives CDR1 MNHEY, CDR2 SMNVEV (reference sequence). Trimming took 6 bases from V and 4 from J, leaving 7 bases between them. This CDR3 region has 13 residues. CDR3 sequence: CASSPRGANVLTF. In DNA form, the CDR3 reads TGTGCCAGCAGCCCTCGCGGGGCCAACGTCCTGACTTTC. Full variable domain (outside the CDR3, taken from reference TRBV27 and TRBJ2-6): EAQVTQNPRYLITVTGKKLTVTCSQNMNHEYMSWYRQDPGLGLRQIYYSMNVEVTDKGDVPEGYKVSRKEKRNFPLILESPSPNQTSLYFCASSPRGANVLTFGAGSRLTVL.

This clone was observed a few times. The chain combines TRBV4-1 with TRBJ2-7; 12 bases align to TRBD2. The trim removed 0 bases at V and 0 bases at J, leaving 6 bases unmatched. Per germline, CDR1 MGHRA and CDR2 YSYEKL. The length of the CDR3 is 18 residues. Here the CDR3 reads CASSQEASGRAVSYEQYF. CDR3 DNA: TGCGCCAGCAGCCAAGAGGCTAGCGGGAGGGCCGTCTCCTACGAGCAGTACTTC.

The rearrangement uses TRBV28 and TRBJ2-7; 8 nucleotides line up with TRBD1. There are 13 residues in the CDR3. The V gene end was trimmed by 9 bases and the J gene end by 2 bases; junction bases not matched to a gene: 6. Germline V gene sequence: CDR1 MDHEN, CDR2 SYDVKM. The CDR3 sequence is CASYRGAPYEQYF. The CDR3 bases are TGTGCCAGTTACAGGGGGGCTCCCTACGAGCAGTACTTC.

The chain has TRBV7-9 and TRBJ1-1; no clear D gene. The V and J ends lost 1 base and 4 bases respectively, with 7 bases between them. The CDR3 spans 13 residues. Germline CDR1 SEHNR, CDR2 FQNEAQ (reference sequence). This chain's CDR3 is CASSLGSGTEAFF. The CDR3, as DNA: TGTGCCAGCAGCTTAGGGAGTGGCACTGAAGCTTTCTTT. The full variable domain, in which reference TRBV7-9 and TRBJ1-1 provide the parts outside the CDR3, is DTGVSQNPRHKITKRGQNVTFRCDPISEHNRLYWYRQTLGQGPEFLTYFQNEAQLEKSRLLSDRFSAERPKGSFSTLEIQRTEQGDSAMYLCASSLGSGTEAFFGQGTRLTVV.

As DNA, the CDR3 is TGTGCCAGCAGCCCTCCCCGGGGGGATGAGCAGTTCTTC. It yields the protein CASSPPRGDEQFF. V and J are TRBV6-5 and TRBJ2-1, with 7 nucleotides matching TRBD2. Germline CDR1 reads MNHEY; CDR2 reads SVGAGI. This CDR3 region has 13 residues. Trimming cost V 6 bases and J 8 bases; bases outside gene matches: 7.

The chain employs TRBV28 and TRBJ2-7, with D possibly matching TRBD2 (6 bases). This CDR3 has 15 amino acids. The V end was cut by 4 bases, the J end by 7 bases, with 20 bases between. Germline loops: CDR1 MDHEN, CDR2 SYDVKM. CDR3 nucleotide sequence: TGTGCCAGCAGTTCCCCCGGGAGAGACTGGGGTGAGCAGTACTTC. It yields the protein CASSSPGRDWGEQYF.

V gene TRBV6-4 combines with J gene TRBJ1-1; D gene ambiguous. The CDR3 totals 15 residues. V lost 8 bases to trimming and J lost 1 base, with 17 bases between them. Germline values: CDR1 MRHNA, CDR2 SNTAGT. In DNA form, the CDR3 reads TGTGCCAGCCCCCATGACCTTCCCCCGAACACTGAAGCTTTCTTT. It yields the protein CASPHDLPPNTEAFF.

This rearrangement joins TRBV20-1 to TRBJ2-5, with unresolved D. This CDR3 comprises 10 residues. The V end was cut by 3 bases, the J end by 5 bases, with 4 bases between. Germline assignment: CDR1 DFQATT and CDR2 SNEGSKA (reference sequence). The CDR3 protein is CSASLETQYF. The DNA for the CDR3 is TGCAGTGCTAGTTTGGAGACCCAGTACTTC.

The V call is TRBV11-2, the J call TRBJ1-6; 8 positions agree with TRBD1. CDR3 length: 15 residues. Per the germline V gene, CDR1 is SGHAT and CDR2 is FQNNGV. The ends lost 5 bases at V and 7 bases at J; junction bases unmatched: 7. CDR3 sequence: CASSARTGMNSPLHF. The CDR3 DNA follows: TGTGCCAGCAGCGCTCGGACAGGGATGAATTCACCCCTCCACTTT.

The CDR3 coding sequence is TGCGCCAGCAGCACAAAGGCCGACCTCACCTACGAGCAGTACTTC. Translating gives CASSTKADLTYEQYF. The chain carries TRBV4-3 and TRBJ2-7; D uncertain. Germline CDR1 and CDR2: LGHNA and YSLEER. The length of the CDR3 is 15 residues. Between the trimmed V and J ends, which lost 5 bases and 2 bases, there was a span of 16 bases.